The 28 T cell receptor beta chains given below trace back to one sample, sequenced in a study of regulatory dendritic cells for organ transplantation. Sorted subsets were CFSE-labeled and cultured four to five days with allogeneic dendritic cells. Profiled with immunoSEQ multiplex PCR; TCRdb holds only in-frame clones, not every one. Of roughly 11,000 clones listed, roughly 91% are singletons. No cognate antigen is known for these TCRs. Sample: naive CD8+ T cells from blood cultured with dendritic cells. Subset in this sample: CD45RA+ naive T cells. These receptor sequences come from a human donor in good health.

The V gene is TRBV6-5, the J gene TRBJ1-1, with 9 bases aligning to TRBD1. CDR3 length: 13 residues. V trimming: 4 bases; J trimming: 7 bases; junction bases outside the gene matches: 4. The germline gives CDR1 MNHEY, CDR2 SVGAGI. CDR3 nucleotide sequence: TGTGCCAGCAGTTTGGACAGGGGTCTTGAAGCTTTCTTT. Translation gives CASSLDRGLEAFF.

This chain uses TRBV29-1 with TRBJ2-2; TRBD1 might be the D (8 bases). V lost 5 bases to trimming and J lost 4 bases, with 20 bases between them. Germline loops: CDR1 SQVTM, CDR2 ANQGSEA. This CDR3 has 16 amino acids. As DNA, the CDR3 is TGCAGCGTTATTTATTACAGGGGGGGAGGCACCGGGGAGCTGTTTTTT. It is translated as CSVIYYRGGGTGELFF.

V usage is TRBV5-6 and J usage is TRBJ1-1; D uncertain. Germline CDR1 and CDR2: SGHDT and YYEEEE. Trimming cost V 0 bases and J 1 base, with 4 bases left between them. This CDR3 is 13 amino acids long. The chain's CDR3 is CASSLAGNTEAFF. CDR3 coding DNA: TGTGCCAGCAGCTTGGCAGGGAACACTGAAGCTTTCTTT.

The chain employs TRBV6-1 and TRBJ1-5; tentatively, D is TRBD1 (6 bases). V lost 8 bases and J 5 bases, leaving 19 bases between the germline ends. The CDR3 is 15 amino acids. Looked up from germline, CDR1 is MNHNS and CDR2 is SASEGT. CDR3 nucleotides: TGTGCCAGCTTGTTCGTTGCGGACAGTGATCAGCCCCAGCATTTT. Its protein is CASLFVADSDQPQHF.

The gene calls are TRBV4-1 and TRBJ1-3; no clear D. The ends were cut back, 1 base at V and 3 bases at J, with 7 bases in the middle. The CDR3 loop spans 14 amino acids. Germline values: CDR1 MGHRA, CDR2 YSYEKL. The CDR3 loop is CASSQALGGNTIYF. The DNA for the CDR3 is TGCGCCAGCAGCCAAGCTCTGGGTGGAAACACCATATATTTT.

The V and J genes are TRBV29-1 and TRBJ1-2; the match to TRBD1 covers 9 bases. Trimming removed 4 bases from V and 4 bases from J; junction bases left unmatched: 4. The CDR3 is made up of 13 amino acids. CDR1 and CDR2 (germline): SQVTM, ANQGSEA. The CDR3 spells CSVVDRGGYGYTF. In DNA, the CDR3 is TGCAGCGTTGTGGACAGGGGCGGCTATGGCTACACCTTC.

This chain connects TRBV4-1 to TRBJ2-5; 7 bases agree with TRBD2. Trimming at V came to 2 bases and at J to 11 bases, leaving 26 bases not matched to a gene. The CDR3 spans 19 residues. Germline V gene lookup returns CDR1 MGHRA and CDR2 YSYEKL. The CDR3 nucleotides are TGCGCCAGCAGCCAATCGGTTCTCGCGGCAGCGGGGCTGGTGGGGGAGCAGTACTTC. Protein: CASSQSVLAAAGLVGEQYF.

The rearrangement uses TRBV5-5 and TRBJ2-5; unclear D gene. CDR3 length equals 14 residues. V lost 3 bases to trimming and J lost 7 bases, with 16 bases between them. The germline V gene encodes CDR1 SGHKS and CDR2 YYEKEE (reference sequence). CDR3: CASSSPQATGTQYF. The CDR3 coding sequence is TGTGCCAGCAGCTCCCCTCAGGCGACGGGGACCCAGTACTTC. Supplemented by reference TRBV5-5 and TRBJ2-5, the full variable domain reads DAGVTQSPTHLIKTRGQQVTLRCSPISGHKSVSWYQQVLGQGPQFIFQYYEKEERGRGNFPDRFSARQFPNYSSELNVNALLLGDSALYLCASSSPQATGTQYFGPGTRLLVL.

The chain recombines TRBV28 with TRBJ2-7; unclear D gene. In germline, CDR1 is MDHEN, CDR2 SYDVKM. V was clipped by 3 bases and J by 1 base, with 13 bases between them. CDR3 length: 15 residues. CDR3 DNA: TGTGCCAGCAGTTTGTACTTCCGTGGGTCCTACGAGCAGTACTTC. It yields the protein CASSLYFRGSYEQYF.

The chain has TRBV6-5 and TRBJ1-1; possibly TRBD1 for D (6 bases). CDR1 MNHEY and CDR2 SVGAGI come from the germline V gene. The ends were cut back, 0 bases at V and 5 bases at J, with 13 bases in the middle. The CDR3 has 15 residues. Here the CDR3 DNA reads TGTGCCAGCAGTTACTCGAACAGGGTAGGAACTGAAGCTTTCTTT. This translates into CASSYSNRVGTEAFF.

This CDR3 reads CASSFSLLDTTNEKLFF. The DNA of the CDR3 is TGTGCCAGCAGTTTTAGTCTTTTGGACACAACTAATGAAAAACTGTTTTTT. The genes are TRBV28 and TRBJ1-4; D perhaps matches TRBD1 (5 bases). The CDR3 has 17 amino acids. V was trimmed by 3 bases and J by 0 bases, leaving 14 bases between them. CDR1 is MDHEN and CDR2 is SYDVKM in the germline V gene.

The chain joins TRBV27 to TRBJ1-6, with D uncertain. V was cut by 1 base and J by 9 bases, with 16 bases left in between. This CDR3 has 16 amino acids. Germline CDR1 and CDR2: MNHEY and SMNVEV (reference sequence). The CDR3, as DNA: TGTGCCAGCAGTTTATTTCGGACGGGATCCGGTTCACCCCTCCACTTT. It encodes CASSLFRTGSGSPLHF.

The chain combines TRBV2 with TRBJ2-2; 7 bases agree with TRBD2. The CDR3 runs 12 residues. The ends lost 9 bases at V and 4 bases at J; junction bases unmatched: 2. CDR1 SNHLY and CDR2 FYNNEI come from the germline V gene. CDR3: CASGGGTGELFF. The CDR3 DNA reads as TGTGCCAGTGGGGGGGGCACCGGGGAGCTGTTTTTT.

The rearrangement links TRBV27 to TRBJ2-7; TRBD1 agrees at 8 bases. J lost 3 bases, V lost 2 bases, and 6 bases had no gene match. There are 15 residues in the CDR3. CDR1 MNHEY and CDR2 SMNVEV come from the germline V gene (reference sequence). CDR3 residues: CASSLKGQAFYEQYF. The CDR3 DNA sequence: TGTGCCAGCAGTTTAAAGGGACAGGCGTTCTACGAGCAGTACTTC.

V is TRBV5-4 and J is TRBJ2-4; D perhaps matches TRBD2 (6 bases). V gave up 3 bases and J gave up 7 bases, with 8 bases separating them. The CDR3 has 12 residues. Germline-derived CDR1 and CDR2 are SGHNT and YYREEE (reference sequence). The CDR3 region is CASSYGGNIQYF. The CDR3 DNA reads TGTGCCAGCAGCTACGGGGGTAACATTCAGTACTTC.

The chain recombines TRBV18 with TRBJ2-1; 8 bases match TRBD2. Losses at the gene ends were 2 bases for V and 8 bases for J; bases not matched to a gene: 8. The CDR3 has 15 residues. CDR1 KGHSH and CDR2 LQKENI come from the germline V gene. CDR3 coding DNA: TGTGCCAGCTCACCATCGACTAGCGTGGGCTATGAGCAGTTCTTC. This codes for CASSPSTSVGYEQFF.

The DNA of the CDR3 is TGTGCCAGCAGTCGGTCAGGGACTCCTCAAGAGCAGTTCTTC. It yields the protein CASSRSGTPQEQFF. The J gene is TRBJ2-1, the V gene TRBV7-3, with D maybe TRBD2 (6 bases). V was trimmed by 6 bases and J by 10 bases, leaving 19 bases between them. The CDR3 sequence is 14 residues long. The germline CDR1 and CDR2 sequences are SGHTA and FQGTGA.

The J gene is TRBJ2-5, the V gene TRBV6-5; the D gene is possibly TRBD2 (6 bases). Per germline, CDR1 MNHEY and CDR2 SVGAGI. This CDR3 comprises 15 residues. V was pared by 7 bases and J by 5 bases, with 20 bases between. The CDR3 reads CASNVLQGGRETQYF. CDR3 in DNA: TGTGCCAGCAACGTACTTCAGGGAGGTCGGGAGACCCAGTACTTC.

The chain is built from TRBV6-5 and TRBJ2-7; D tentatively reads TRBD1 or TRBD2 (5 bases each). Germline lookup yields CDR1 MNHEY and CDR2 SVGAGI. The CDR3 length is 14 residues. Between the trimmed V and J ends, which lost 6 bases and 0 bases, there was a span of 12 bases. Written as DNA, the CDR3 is TGTGCCAGCAGCCCGGGACGGGGCTCCTACGAGCAGTACTTC. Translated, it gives CASSPGRGSYEQYF.

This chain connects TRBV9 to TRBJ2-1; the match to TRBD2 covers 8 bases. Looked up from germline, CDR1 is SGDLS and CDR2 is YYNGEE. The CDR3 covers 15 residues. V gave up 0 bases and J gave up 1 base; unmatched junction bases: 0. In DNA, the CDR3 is TGTGCCAGCAGCGTAGGCGGGGGGTCCTACAATGAGCAGTTCTTC. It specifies CASSVGGGSYNEQFF.

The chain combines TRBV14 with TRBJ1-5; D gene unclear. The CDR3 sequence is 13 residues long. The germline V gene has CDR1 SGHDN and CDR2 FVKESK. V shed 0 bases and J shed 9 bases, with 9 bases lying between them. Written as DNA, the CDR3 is TGTGCCAGCAGCCAAGAGGTTTGGGGGCCCCAGCATTTT. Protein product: CASSQEVWGPQHF. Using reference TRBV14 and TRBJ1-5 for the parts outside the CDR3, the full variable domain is EAGVTQFPSHSVIEKGQTVTLRCDPISGHDNLYWYRRVMGKEIKFLLHFVKESKQDESGMPNNRFLAERTGGTYSTLKVQPAELEDSGVYFCASSQEVWGPQHFGDGTRLSIL.

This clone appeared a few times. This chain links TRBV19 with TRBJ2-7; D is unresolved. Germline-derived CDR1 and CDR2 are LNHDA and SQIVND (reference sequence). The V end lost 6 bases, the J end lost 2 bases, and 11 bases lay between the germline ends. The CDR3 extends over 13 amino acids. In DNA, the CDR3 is TGTGCCAGTAGGGGGTCAGGCCCCTACGAGCAGTACTTC. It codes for CASRGSGPYEQYF.

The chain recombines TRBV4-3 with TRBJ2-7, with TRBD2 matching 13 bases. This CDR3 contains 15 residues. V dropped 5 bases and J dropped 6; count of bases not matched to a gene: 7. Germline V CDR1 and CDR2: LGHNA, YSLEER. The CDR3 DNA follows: TGCGCCAGCAGCTTCTCGACTAGCGGGGGGTTCGAGCAGTACTTC. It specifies CASSFSTSGGFEQYF.

CDR3 nucleotide sequence: TGTGCCAGCAGGGGGGGGGATACGCAGTATTTT. Its translation is CASRGGDTQYF. J is TRBJ2-3 and V is TRBV6-6; 7 bases map to TRBD2. The CDR3 sequence is 11 residues long. Germline CDR1 MNHNY, CDR2 SVGAGI (reference sequence). V shed 6 bases and J 6 bases; nucleotides not matched to a gene: 0.

CDR3 residues: CASSLDPTGKGYTF. CDR3 coding DNA: TGTGCCAGCAGCTTAGACCCGACAGGGAAAGGCTACACCTTC. This chain links TRBV11-2 with TRBJ1-2, with TRBD1 identical over 7 bases. The CDR3 contains 14 residues. Trimming took 0 bases from V and 8 from J; bases not matched to a gene: 6. Per germline, CDR1 SGHAT and CDR2 FQNNGV.

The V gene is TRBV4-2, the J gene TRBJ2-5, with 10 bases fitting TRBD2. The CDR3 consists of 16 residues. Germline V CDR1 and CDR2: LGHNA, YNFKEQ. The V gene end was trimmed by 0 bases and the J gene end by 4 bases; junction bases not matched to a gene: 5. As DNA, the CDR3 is TGTGCCAGCAGCCAAGATCTCCCTAGCGGGAGAGAGACCCAGTACTTC. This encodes CASSQDLPSGRETQYF.

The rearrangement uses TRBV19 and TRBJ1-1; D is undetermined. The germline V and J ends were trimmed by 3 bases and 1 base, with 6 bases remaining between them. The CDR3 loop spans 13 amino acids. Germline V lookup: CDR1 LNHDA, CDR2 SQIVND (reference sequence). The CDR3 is CASSIRANTEAFF. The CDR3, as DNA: TGTGCCAGTAGTATCCGCGCGAACACTGAAGCTTTCTTT.

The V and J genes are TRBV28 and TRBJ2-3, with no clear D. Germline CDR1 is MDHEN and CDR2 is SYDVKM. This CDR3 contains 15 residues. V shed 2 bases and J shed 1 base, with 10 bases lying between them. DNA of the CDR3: TGTGCCAGCAGTTTACCATCCTATGGCACAGATACGCAGTATTTT. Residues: CASSLPSYGTDTQYF. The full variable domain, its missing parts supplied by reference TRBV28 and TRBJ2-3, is DVKVTQSSRYLVKRTGEKVFLECVQDMDHENMFWYRQDPGLGLRLIYFSYDVKMKEKGDIPEGYSVSREKKERFSLILESASTNQTSMYLCASSLPSYGTDTQYFGPGTRLTVL.